A selection of T cell receptor beta chains follows, all from one sample in a study of T cells in tuberculosis. The method was immunoSEQ multiplex PCR; TCRdb's version includes in-frame clones alone and lacks a portion of them. The table shows around 33,000 clones, with 80% to 95% occurring only once. The sample was PBMCs. These receptors all come from a donor under 30 with latent tuberculosis or without tuberculosis infection. Some clones in this sample may be carry-over from other donors' samples. Each CDR3 is given without its conserved first and last residue. D genes are given only for firm matches. Only part of the rows carry a size: once, few, many, or a class if the clone is expanded.

>TRBV30|TRBD1|.
AWTPGTGNYGYT
>TRBV19|.|.
AARTENYGYT
>TRBV27|.|.
ASSLSSRDRAF
>TRBV28|.|once
ASSFSGPLYEQY
>TRBV11-1|TRBD1|.
ASSHPGQGNTEAF
>TRBV5-6|TRBD1|.
ASSWGQGGPLH
>TRBV5-1|.|.
ASSFTGADTQY
>TRBV30|TRBD1|.
AWSARQGYNEQF
>TRBV6-6|.|few
ASSYSAGLGEQY
>TRBV9|.|.
ASSVRVSSPLH
>TRBV6-1|.|.
ASRDRDNSGNTIY
>TRBV19|TRBD1|once
ASSTRQGRGYT
>TRBV19|TRBD1|.
ASSPQTGKSWNTEAF
>TRBV6-4|TRBD1|.
ASSGRGGTGVYEQY
>TRBV18|TRBD1|.
ASSDRDSFTEAF
>TRBV29-1|.|.
SVVEDFTEAF
>TRBV20-1|TRBD1|.
SARTGNGYT
>TRBV11-2|.|.
ASSRTRTGLPNEQF
>TRBV7-9|TRBD1|.
ASSAQGARGNTIY
>TRBV7-8|.|.
ASSSTYDLAGSKEPQH
>TRBV10-3|TRBD1|once
AIRGTGLGYT
>TRBV6-1|TRBD2|.
ASSEATGTTRGLNEQF
>TRBV6-1|.|.
ASSEQGGNQPQH
>TRBV5-8|.|.
ASSNYREFRTGELF
>TRBV4-1|.|.
ASSPFGGPTDTQY
>TRBV2|.|.
ASWAVEGGNTEAF
>TRBV2|.|.
ACRGARSTDTQY
>TRBV2|.|.
ASSRTTAHGYT
>TRBV5-4|.|.
ASSSREGYGYT
>TRBV10-3|.|.
ATLRAANTEAF
>TRBV6-5|.|.
ASSYKGAKA
>TRBV15|TRBD1|.
ATSRQTGSDEQY
>TRBV28|.|.
ASSPLRVGLNIQY
>TRBV6-5|TRBD2|.
ASSSRLAGLYYEQY
>TRBV7-6|TRBD1|.
ASSLGAGGTYGYT
>TRBV2|.|.
ASSTLQDNEQF
>TRBV28|TRBD1|medium-sized
ASSFRDRRGDEQY